This T cell receptor (beta chain) comes out of a study of blood T cell repertoires in COVID-19. Overall study context: Acute-phase and convalescent COVID-19 samples originated in the United States, Italy and Spain. PBMCs, B-cell-depleted T cells, or T cells were the source of the cDNA or gDNA that made up the material.

Per the germline V gene, CDR1 is LNHDA and CDR2 is SQIVND (reference sequence). Unmatched junction bases numbered 1, after V lost 3 bases and J lost 0 bases. This CDR3 contains 14 residues. Under the authors' procedure: For nucleated cells, counts were estimated from reference gene primer amplification. The table came from immunoSEQ multiplex PCR; TCRdb's copy has only in-frame clones and leaves some out. V, J and clone size are taken as reported in that table, and D and trimming were inferred from the DNA itself. This sample carries 95,000 to 150,000 clones, over 65% of them seen once, and the ten largest clones take around 0.9%.

This chain links TRBV19 with TRBJ2-7; 8 positions match TRBD2. Sequencing was carried out using peripheral blood. The TCR was taken from a human donor with acute or convalescent COVID-19. The donor label of this sample is uncertain. Here the CDR3 reads CASSISGDSYEQYF. CDR3 coding DNA: TGTGCCAGTAGTATTAGCGGGGACTCCTACGAGCAGTACTTC.